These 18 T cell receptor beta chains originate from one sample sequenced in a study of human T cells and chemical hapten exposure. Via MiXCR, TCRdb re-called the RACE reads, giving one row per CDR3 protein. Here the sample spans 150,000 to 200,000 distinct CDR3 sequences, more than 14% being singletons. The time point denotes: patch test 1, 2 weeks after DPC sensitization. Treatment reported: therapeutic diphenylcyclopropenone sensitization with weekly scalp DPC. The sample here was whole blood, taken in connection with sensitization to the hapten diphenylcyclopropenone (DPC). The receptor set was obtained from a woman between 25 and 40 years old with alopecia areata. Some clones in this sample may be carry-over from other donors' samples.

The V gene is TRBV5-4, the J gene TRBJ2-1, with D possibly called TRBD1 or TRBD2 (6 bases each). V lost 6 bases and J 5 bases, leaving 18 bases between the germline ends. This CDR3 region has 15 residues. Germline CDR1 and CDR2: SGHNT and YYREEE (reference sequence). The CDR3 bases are TGTGCCAGCACCGGGGGCTCAGCTAGGAACAATGAGCAGTTCTTC. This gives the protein CASTGGSARNNEQFF.

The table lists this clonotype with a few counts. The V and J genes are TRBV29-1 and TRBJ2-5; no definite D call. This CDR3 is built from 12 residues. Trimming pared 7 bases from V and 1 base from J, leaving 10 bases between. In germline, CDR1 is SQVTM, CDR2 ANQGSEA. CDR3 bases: TGCAGCGGTTATACGGGCCAAGAGACCCAGTACTTC. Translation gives CSGYTGQETQYF.

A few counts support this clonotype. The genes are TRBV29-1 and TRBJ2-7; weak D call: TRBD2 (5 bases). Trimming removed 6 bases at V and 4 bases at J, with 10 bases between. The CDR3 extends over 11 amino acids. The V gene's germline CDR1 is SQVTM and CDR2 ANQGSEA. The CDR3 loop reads CSVLEVYEQYF. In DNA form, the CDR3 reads TGCAGCGTCCTGGAGGTATACGAGCAGTACTTC.

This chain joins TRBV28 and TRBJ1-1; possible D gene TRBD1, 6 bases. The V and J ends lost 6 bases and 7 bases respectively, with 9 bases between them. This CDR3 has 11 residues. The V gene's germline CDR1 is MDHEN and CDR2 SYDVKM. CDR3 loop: CASRGAVEAFF. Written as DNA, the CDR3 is TGTGCCAGCAGGGGGGCGGTTGAAGCTTTCTTT.

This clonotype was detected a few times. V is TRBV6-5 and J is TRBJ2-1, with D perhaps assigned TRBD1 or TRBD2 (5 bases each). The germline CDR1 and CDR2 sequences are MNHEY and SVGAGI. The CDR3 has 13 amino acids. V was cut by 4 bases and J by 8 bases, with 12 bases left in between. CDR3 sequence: CASSWGREYEQFF. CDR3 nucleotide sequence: TGTGCCAGCAGTTGGGGCAGGGAGTATGAGCAGTTCTTC.

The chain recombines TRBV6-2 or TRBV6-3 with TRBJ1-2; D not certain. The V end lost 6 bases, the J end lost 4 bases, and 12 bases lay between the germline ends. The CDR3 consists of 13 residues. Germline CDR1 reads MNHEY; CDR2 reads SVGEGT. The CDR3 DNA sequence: TGTGCCAGCAGGATCGACCTGCTCTATGGCTACACCTTC. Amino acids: CASRIDLLYGYTF.

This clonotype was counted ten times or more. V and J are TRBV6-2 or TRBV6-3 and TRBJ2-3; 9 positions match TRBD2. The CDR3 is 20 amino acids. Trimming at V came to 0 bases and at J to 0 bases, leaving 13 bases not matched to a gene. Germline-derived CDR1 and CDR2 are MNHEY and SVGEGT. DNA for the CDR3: TGTGCCAGCAGTTACTCGAATCCTAGCGGGATCTCGTCTAGCACAGATACGCAGTATTTT. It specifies CASSYSNPSGISSSTDTQYF.

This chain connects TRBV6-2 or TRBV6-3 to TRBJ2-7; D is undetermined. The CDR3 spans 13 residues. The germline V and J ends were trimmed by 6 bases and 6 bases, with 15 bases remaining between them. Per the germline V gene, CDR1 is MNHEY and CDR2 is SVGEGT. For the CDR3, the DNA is TGTGCCAGCAGCCAGGCCCGAGTTGGCGAGCAGTACTTC. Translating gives CASSQARVGEQYF.

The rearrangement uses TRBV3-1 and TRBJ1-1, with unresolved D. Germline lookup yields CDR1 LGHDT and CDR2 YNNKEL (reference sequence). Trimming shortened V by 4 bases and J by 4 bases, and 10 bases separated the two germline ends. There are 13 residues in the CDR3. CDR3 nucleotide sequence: TGTGCCAGCAGCCCCCGTCTCGGCACTGAAGCTTTCTTT. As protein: CASSPRLGTEAFF.

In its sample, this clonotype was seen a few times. CDR3 nucleotide sequence: TGCAGCGTTGTTGCCAGGGCAAGTGGGCAGTTCTTC. This gives the protein CSVVARASGQFF. V usage is TRBV29-1 and J usage is TRBJ2-1, with a weak D call TRBD1 (5 bases). The V and J ends lost 4 bases and 12 bases respectively, with 16 bases between them. The CDR3 is made up of 12 amino acids. Germline CDR1 and CDR2: SQVTM and ANQGSEA.

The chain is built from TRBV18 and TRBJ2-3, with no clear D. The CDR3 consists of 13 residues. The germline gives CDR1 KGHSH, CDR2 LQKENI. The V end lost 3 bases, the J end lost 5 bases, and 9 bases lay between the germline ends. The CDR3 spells CASSPMTKDTQYF. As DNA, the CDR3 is TGTGCCAGCTCACCGATGACAAAAGATACGCAGTATTTT.

The CDR3 sequence is CSGMARVGVNTEAFF. Written as DNA, the CDR3 is TGCAGCGGGATGGCAAGGGTTGGGGTAAACACTGAAGCTTTCTTT. The chain recombines TRBV29-1 with TRBJ1-1; D not resolved. Trimming took off 7 bases at V and 2 bases at J, with 20 bases between the two ends. The CDR3 runs 15 residues. From germline, CDR1 is SQVTM and CDR2 ANQGSEA.

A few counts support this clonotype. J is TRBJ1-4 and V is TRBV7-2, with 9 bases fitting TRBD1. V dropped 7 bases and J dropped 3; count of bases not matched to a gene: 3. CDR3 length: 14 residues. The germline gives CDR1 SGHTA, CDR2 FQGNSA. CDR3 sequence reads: CASTRDRANEKLFF. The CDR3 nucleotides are TGTGCCAGCACCCGGGACAGGGCTAATGAAAAACTGTTTTTT.

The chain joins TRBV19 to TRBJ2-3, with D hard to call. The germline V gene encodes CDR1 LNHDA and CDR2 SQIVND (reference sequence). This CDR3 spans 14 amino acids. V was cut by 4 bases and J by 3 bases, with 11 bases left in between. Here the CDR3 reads CASSTGVATDTQYF. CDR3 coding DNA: TGTGCCAGTAGTACTGGGGTGGCGACAGATACGCAGTATTTT.

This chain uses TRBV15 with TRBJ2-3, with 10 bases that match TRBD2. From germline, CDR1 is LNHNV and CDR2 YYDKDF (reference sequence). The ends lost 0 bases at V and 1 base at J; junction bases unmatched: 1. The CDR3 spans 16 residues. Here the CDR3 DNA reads TGTGCCACCAGCAGAGAGCTAGCGGGGGGCACAGATACGCAGTATTTT. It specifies CATSRELAGGTDTQYF.

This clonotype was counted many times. The DNA of the CDR3 is TGTGCCAGCAGTTACTCGGATGCCTATAATTCACCCCTCCACTTT. Translation: CASSYSDAYNSPLHF. The V call is TRBV6-6, the J call TRBJ1-6; D gene uncertain. CDR1 is MNHNY and CDR2 is SVGAGI in the germline V gene (reference sequence). The CDR3 is made up of 15 amino acids. Trimming pared 0 bases from V and 2 bases from J, leaving 5 bases between.

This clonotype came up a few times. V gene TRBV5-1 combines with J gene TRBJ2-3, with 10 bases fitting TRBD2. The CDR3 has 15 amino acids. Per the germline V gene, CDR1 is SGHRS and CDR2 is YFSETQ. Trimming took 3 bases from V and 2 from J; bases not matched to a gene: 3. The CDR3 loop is CASSSGLAATDTQYF. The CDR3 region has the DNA TGCGCCAGCAGCTCCGGACTAGCGGCCACAGATACGCAGTATTTT.

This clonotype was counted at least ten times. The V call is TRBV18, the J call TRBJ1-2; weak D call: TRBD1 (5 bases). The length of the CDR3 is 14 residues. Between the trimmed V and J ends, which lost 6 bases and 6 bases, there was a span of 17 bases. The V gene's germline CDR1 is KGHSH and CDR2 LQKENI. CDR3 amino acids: CASSQSREGNGYTF. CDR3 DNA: TGTGCCAGCTCTCAATCCCGGGAGGGGAATGGCTACACCTTC.